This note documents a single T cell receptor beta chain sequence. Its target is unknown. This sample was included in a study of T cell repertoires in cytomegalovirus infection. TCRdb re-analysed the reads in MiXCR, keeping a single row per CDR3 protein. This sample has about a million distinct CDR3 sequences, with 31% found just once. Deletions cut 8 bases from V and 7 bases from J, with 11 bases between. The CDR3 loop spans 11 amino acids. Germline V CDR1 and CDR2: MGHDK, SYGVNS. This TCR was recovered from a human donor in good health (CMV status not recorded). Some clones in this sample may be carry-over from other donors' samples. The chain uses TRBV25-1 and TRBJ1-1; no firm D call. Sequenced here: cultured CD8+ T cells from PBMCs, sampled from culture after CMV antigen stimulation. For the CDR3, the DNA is TGTGCCAGCCAGAGCGGTCTTGAAGCTTTCTTT. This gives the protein CASQSGLEAFF.